The rows below give T cell receptor beta chains drawn from one sample of a study of technical replicates of blood from several donors. Sequenced by immunoSEQ multiplex PCR; TCRdb stores in-frame clones only, minus some. The sample holds 60,000 to 65,000 clones, 80% to 95% seen once. The material sequenced was PBMCs. All receptors come from a human donor in good health. Some clones in this sample may be carry-over from other donors' samples. Both conserved end residues are trimmed from each CDR3. The order of the fields is J gene, V gene, CDR3 protein.

J gene: TRBJ2-7; V gene: TRBV7-2; CDR3 protein: ASSSGQGSYEQY
J gene: TRBJ1-4; V gene: TRBV7-9; CDR3 protein: ASSPDRFNEKLF
J gene: TRBJ2-6; V gene: TRBV7-2; CDR3 protein: ASSLYSSGANVLT
J gene: TRBJ2-2; V gene: TRBV6-5; CDR3 protein: ASSYSSLADTGELF
J gene: TRBJ2-3; V gene: TRBV5-8; CDR3 protein: ASIRTRQSTDTQY
J gene: TRBJ2-5; V gene: TRBV20-1; CDR3 protein: SASMETQY
J gene: TRBJ2-3; V gene: TRBV4-2; CDR3 protein: ASSQRRGGPDTQY
J gene: TRBJ1-1; V gene: TRBV7-2; CDR3 protein: ASSLANRGSEAF
J gene: TRBJ1-3; V gene: TRBV6-1; CDR3 protein: ASSGGRDTIY
J gene: TRBJ1-4; V gene: TRBV9; CDR3 protein: ASSVAGGRNEKLF
J gene: TRBJ2-4; V gene: TRBV7-9; CDR3 protein: ASSLSPLGQKNIQY
J gene: TRBJ2-1; V gene: TRBV4-2; CDR3 protein: ASSQDQVKANEQF
J gene: TRBJ2-7; V gene: TRBV11-2; CDR3 protein: ASSAAGGFYEQY
J gene: TRBJ1-2; V gene: TRBV4-3; CDR3 protein: ASSQEREGRGYT
J gene: TRBJ2-2; V gene: TRBV7-2; CDR3 protein: ASSPRSGGNTGELF
J gene: TRBJ1-2; V gene: TRBV28; CDR3 protein: ASRSQGAHYGYT
J gene: TRBJ1-2; V gene: TRBV5-1; CDR3 protein: ASSLEQGIGYT
J gene: TRBJ1-6; V gene: TRBV5-1; CDR3 protein: ASRNGQVPSSPLH
J gene: TRBJ2-1; V gene: TRBV7-8; CDR3 protein: ASSQDAGDYNEQF